Each of the 16 T cell receptor beta chains below was sequenced from the same sample in a study of T cell responses to AZD1222 COVID-19 vaccine. The assay was immunoSEQ multiplex PCR, and TCRdb's table has in-frame clones only and misses some. The sample lists roughly 140,000 clones, roughly nine tenths occurring once. The material was peripheral blood, obtained on day 0 of AZD1222 vaccination. All receptors come from an adult in good health.

The chain combines TRBV7-8 with TRBJ1-2; D gene uncertain. V dropped 1 base and J dropped 7 bases, with 13 bases sitting between them. The CDR3 has 14 amino acids. Per germline, CDR1 SGHVS and CDR2 FQNEAQ. CDR3: CASSLGPYRGGYTF. DNA for the CDR3: TGTGCCAGCAGCTTAGGGCCCTACAGAGGTGGCTACACCTTC. Complete variable domain (other parts from reference TRBV7-8 and TRBJ1-2): GAGVSQSPRYKVAKRGQDVALRCDPISGHVSLFWYQQALGQGPEFLTYFQNEAQLDKSGLPSDRFFAERPEGSVSTLKIQRTQQEDSAVYLCASSLGPYRGGYTFGSGTRLTVV.

This chain connects TRBV10-1 to TRBJ2-1; D tentatively reads TRBD1 or TRBD2 (6 bases each). Germline CDR1 is WNHNN and CDR2 is SYGVQD (reference sequence). The CDR3 is made up of 13 amino acids. The V end lost 8 bases, the J end lost 4 bases, and 12 bases lay between the germline ends. The CDR3 is CASEGGPYNEQFF. The CDR3 nucleotides are TGCGCCAGCGAGGGGGGCCCTTACAATGAGCAGTTCTTC.

The V and J genes are TRBV7-2 and TRBJ2-3, with 7 bases that match TRBD2. From germline, CDR1 is SGHTA and CDR2 FQGNSA. Unmatched junction bases numbered 12, after V lost 5 bases and J lost 4 bases. The CDR3 loop spans 16 amino acids. Here the CDR3 reads CASSKRGVRGADTQYF. The CDR3, as DNA: TGTGCCAGCAGCAAACGGGGGGTGAGGGGTGCAGATACGCAGTATTTT.

V usage is TRBV15 and J usage is TRBJ1-3; 7 positions match TRBD1. Germline V gene data show CDR1 as LNHNV and CDR2 as YYDKDF (reference sequence). CDR3 length: 15 residues. V trimming: 3 bases; J trimming: 2 bases; junction bases outside the gene matches: 4. CDR3 sequence: CATSRDRKAGNTIYF. CDR3 nucleotides: TGTGCCACCAGCAGGGACAGGAAAGCTGGAAACACCATATATTTT.

Only a few counts were recorded for this clone. The rearrangement links TRBV18 to TRBJ1-1; weak D call: TRBD1 (5 bases). Germline-derived CDR1 and CDR2 are KGHSH and LQKENI. Trimming shortened V by 2 bases and J by 1 base, and 20 bases separated the two germline ends. The CDR3 has 18 amino acids. In DNA, the CDR3 is TGTGCCAGCTCACCATCCTCCGCGGTAAATAGGGGGAACACTGAAGCTTTCTTT. Protein: CASSPSSAVNRGNTEAFF.

This clone came up a few times. The genes are TRBV11-3 and TRBJ1-3; a possible D gene is TRBD1 (6 bases). The CDR3 totals 14 residues. V was pared by 2 bases and J by 2 bases, with 7 bases between. Germline V lookup: CDR1 SGHNT, CDR2 YENEEA. The CDR3 DNA reads TGTGCCAGCAGCTTACAGGGGCCTGGAAACACCATATATTTT. Its translation: CASSLQGPGNTIYF.

The rearrangement links TRBV6-2 or TRBV6-3 to TRBJ2-1; TRBD2 aligns across 9 bases. Trimming at V came to 0 bases and at J to 3 bases, leaving 6 bases not matched to a gene. The CDR3 spans 17 residues. CDR1 and CDR2 from the germline V gene are MNHEY and SVGEGT. Here the CDR3 DNA reads TGTGCCAGCAGTTACTCTCCGCCTAGCGGGGTCTACAATGAGCAGTTCTTC. This sequence encodes CASSYSPPSGVYNEQFF.

The chain has TRBV19 and TRBJ2-1, with 11 bases fitting TRBD2. V was pared by 5 bases and J by 0 bases, with 15 bases of the junction left unmatched. The CDR3 is made up of 20 amino acids. Germline CDR1 and CDR2: LNHDA and SQIVND (reference sequence). The DNA for the CDR3 is TGTGCCAGTAGTTCGACTAGCGGGACCGCTTCCGGGAGCTCCTACAATGAGCAGTTCTTC. Its protein product is CASSSTSGTASGSSYNEQFF.

V and J are TRBV5-1 and TRBJ2-2; D perhaps matches TRBD1 (5 bases). Per germline, CDR1 SGHRS and CDR2 YFSETQ. The CDR3 sequence is 15 residues long. V lost 2 bases and J 3 bases, leaving 11 bases between the germline ends. This chain's CDR3 is CASSFASRDTGELFF. The CDR3 DNA is TGCGCCAGCAGCTTTGCTTCCAGGGACACCGGGGAGCTGTTTTTT.

The J gene is TRBJ1-4, the V gene TRBV18; 7 positions agree with TRBD1. Trimming at V came to 3 bases and at J to 8 bases, leaving 6 bases not matched to a gene. CDR1 KGHSH and CDR2 LQKENI come from the germline V gene. The CDR3 extends over 14 amino acids. CDR3 in amino acids: CASSPPTGPEKLFF. For the CDR3, the DNA is TGTGCCAGCTCACCCCCGACAGGGCCCGAAAAACTGTTTTTT.

The chain recombines TRBV19 with TRBJ2-2; D gene unclear. Trimming removed 7 bases from V and 4 bases from J, with 13 bases in between. The CDR3 length is 14 residues. The germline V gene has CDR1 LNHDA and CDR2 SQIVND (reference sequence). CDR3 protein: CASIGWRSTGELFF. The DNA of the CDR3 is TGTGCCAGTATAGGGTGGCGAAGCACCGGGGAGCTGTTTTTT. Full variable domain (remainder filled in from reference TRBV19 and TRBJ2-2): DGGITQSPKYLFRKEGQNVTLSCEQNLNHDAMYWYRQDPGQGLRLIYYSQIVNDFQKGDIAEGYSVSREKKESFPLTVTSAQKNPTAFYLCASIGWRSTGELFFGEGSRLTVL.

In this sample, this clone turned up once. The rearrangement links TRBV4-1 to TRBJ1-1; 9 nucleotides align to TRBD1. The J segment lost 11 bases and the V segment lost 2 bases, leaving 12 bases of the junction unmatched. The germline V gene encodes CDR1 MGHRA and CDR2 YSYEKL. The CDR3 is 15 amino acids. The CDR3 is CASSQNYDRGLGAFF. CDR3 nucleotides: TGCGCCAGCAGCCAAAACTACGACAGGGGGTTAGGGGCTTTCTTT.

V gene TRBV7-3 combines with J gene TRBJ1-1; D might be TRBD1 (6 bases). This CDR3 has 14 residues. Trimming pared 1 base from V and 8 bases from J, leaving 14 bases between. Germline-derived CDR1 and CDR2 are SGHTA and FQGTGA. CDR3 in DNA: TGTGCCAGCAGCTTAATTGGGGGCGGGACGGAAGCTTTCTTT. It specifies CASSLIGGGTEAFF.

V usage is TRBV9 and J usage is TRBJ1-1; tentative D call: TRBD1 (6 bases). The germline V and J ends were trimmed by 0 bases and 5 bases, with 17 bases remaining between them. The CDR3 totals 16 residues. Per germline, CDR1 SGDLS and CDR2 YYNGEE. The CDR3 is CASSVAPPGAETEAFF. The CDR3 coding sequence is TGTGCCAGCAGCGTAGCCCCCCCAGGGGCGGAAACTGAAGCTTTCTTT.

The rearrangement links TRBV30 to TRBJ1-3, with TRBD1 as a possible D gene (5 bases). The V end lost 2 bases, the J end lost 9 bases, and 14 bases lay between the germline ends. The CDR3 loop spans 13 amino acids. Per germline, CDR1 GTSNPN and CDR2 SVGIG (reference sequence). The CDR3 nucleotides read TGTGCCTGGAGTTTTCAGGGAGGTGGCACCATATATTTT. Translated, it gives CAWSFQGGGTIYF.

The J gene is TRBJ2-6, the V gene TRBV7-8; D gene unclear. Germline V CDR1 and CDR2: SGHVS, FQNEAQ. Between the trimmed V and J ends, which lost 2 bases and 7 bases, there was a span of 12 bases. The CDR3 covers 15 residues. The CDR3, as DNA: TGTGCCAGCAGCTTACTAGGGTTGAGTGCCAACGTCCTGACTTTC. This sequence encodes CASSLLGLSANVLTF.